These 19 T cell receptor beta chains came from one sample sequenced in a study of blood T cells in healthy people across ages (dated by TCRdb to between 2015 and 2016). The method was 5' RACE. The instrument given in TCRdb is Illumina HiSeq 2500. A second PCR of about 7 to 12 cycles was performed with a sample-barcoded 5' primer and a J-beta primer mix. TCRdb reworked the public reads: Q25 trimming with fastp, MiXCR clone assembly, productive beta chains retained. Identical CDR3 proteins give one entry, which carries the most common genes and DNA. The sample includes 780,000 or so distinct CDR3 sequences, with about 61% observed a single time. Approximately 24% of the sample rests with the top ten. Sequenced sample: blood. These receptor sequences come from a man in his forties in good health.

The chain has TRBV20-1 and TRBJ2-1, with 9 positions matching TRBD1. This CDR3 comprises 17 residues. Germline CDR1 and CDR2: DFQATT and SNEGSKA (reference sequence). J gave up 6 bases and V 0 bases, and 12 bases lay outside the gene matches. CDR3 bases: TGCAGTGCTAGAGATTTCCGGGACAGGGCTATGGGCAATGAGCAGTTCTTC. Translation: CSARDFRDRAMGNEQFF.

This chain uses TRBV20-1 with TRBJ1-2, with D possibly being TRBD1 (5 bases). The germline CDR1 and CDR2 sequences are DFQATT and SNEGSKA (reference sequence). Trimming took off 6 bases at V and 4 bases at J, with 18 bases between the two ends. The CDR3 extends over 14 amino acids. CDR3 coding DNA: TGCAGTGCACCTAACAGGACCAATTCCTATGGCTACACCTTC. Encoded protein: CSAPNRTNSYGYTF.

Note on this clonotype: This may stem from a read error, because a much larger clone lies one nucleotide away. This chain uses TRBV7-2 with TRBJ2-1, with TRBD2 identical over 8 bases. This CDR3 region has 14 residues. V dropped 6 bases and J dropped 8; count of bases not matched to a gene: 9. CDR1 is SGHTA and CDR2 is FQGNSA in the germline V gene. This chain's CDR3 is CTSRDQRGHDEQFF. The CDR3 bases are TGTACCAGCAGGGATCAGCGGGGGCATGATGAGCAGTTCTTC.

This clonotype was found a few times. V is TRBV25-1 and J is TRBJ1-1; 8 bases match TRBD1. Germline values: CDR1 MGHDK, CDR2 SYGVNS. The CDR3 covers 12 residues. V was clipped by 8 bases and J by 5 bases; unmatched bases: 4. As DNA, the CDR3 is TGTGCCAGCCGGACAGGGTTGACTGAAGCTTTCTTT. Encoded protein: CASRTGLTEAFF.

This chain joins TRBV29-1 and TRBJ2-5, with 7 bases lining up with TRBD1. CDR1 SQVTM and CDR2 ANQGSEA come from the germline V gene. The V segment lost 5 bases and the J segment 4 bases; nucleotides outside the gene matches: 7. This CDR3 spans 13 amino acids. The CDR3: CSVRLGGTETQYF. CDR3 bases: TGCAGCGTTCGTTTAGGGGGCACAGAGACCCAGTACTTC.

The chain employs TRBV4-2 and TRBJ2-7; no reliable D call. There are 12 residues in the CDR3. Germline assignment: CDR1 LGHNA and CDR2 YNFKEQ. V lost 4 bases, J lost 5 bases, and 9 bases lay in between. CDR3 in amino acids: CASSRDLDEQYF. Written as DNA, the CDR3 is TGTGCCAGCAGCCGCGATCTGGACGAGCAGTACTTC.

This clonotype was seen a handful of times. A read error is possible here, since a much larger clone lies one base away. The chain links TRBV29-1 to TRBJ2-5; possibly TRBD2 for D (5 bases). CDR3 length equals 13 residues. Germline V CDR1 and CDR2: SQVTM, ANQGSEA. Trimming took 5 bases from V and 11 from J, leaving 21 bases between them. The CDR3 spells CSVWTLNDNEQYF. Written as DNA, the CDR3 is TGCAGCGTTTGGACTTTAAACGACAATGAGCAGTACTTC.

This clonotype was seen only a few times. The chain is built from TRBV12-3 or TRBV12-4 and TRBJ2-5, with D possibly TRBD2 on 6 matching bases. V dropped 5 bases and J dropped 4 bases, with 17 bases sitting between them. The CDR3 runs to 15 residues. CDR3 amino acids: CASSLGTLDGETQYF. CDR3 coding DNA: TGTGCCAGCAGTCTCGGGACTCTAGATGGAGAGACCCAGTACTTC.

This chain links TRBV6-2 or TRBV6-3 with TRBJ2-7, with 9 bases identical to TRBD1. There are 14 residues in the CDR3. Per germline, CDR1 MNHEY and CDR2 SVGEGT. Trimming at V came to 3 bases and at J to 5 bases, leaving 5 bases not matched to a gene. CDR3 nucleotide sequence: TGTGCCAGCAGTTATCGGACAGGGGAGCACGAGCAGTACTTC. This codes for CASSYRTGEHEQYF.

This rearrangement joins TRBV25-1 to TRBJ2-5; 9 bases are a match to TRBD1. The better agreement between TRBJ2-7 and the DNA end casts doubt on the J call. The CDR3 totals 15 residues. Germline V CDR1 and CDR2: MGHDK, SYGVNS. The CDR3 here is CASAATGTGHFEQYF. For the CDR3, the DNA is TGTGCCAGCGCCGCGACCGGGACAGGGCATTTCGAGCAGTACTTC.

The chain recombines TRBV7-2 with TRBJ2-1; 11 nucleotides agree with TRBD2. Germline CDR1 is SGHTA and CDR2 is FQGNSA. V shed 5 bases, J shed 2 bases, and the junction held 2 bases outside the gene matches. The CDR3 runs to 15 residues. The CDR3 loop reads CASSASGGTYNEQFF. The CDR3 region has the DNA TGTGCCAGCAGCGCTAGCGGGGGGACCTACAATGAGCAGTTCTTC.

CDR3 sequence: CASSRRTSQIYEQYF. The CDR3 bases are TGTGCCAGCAGTCGCAGGACGAGTCAAATCTACGAGCAGTACTTC. The J gene is TRBJ2-7, the V gene TRBV28; D unresolved. CDR3 size: 15 residues. Germline-derived CDR1 and CDR2 are MDHEN and SYDVKM. V lost 5 bases to trimming and J lost 3 bases, with 17 bases between them.

This chain connects TRBV11-3 to TRBJ2-3; TRBD2 matches 10 bases. The V segment lost 5 bases and the J segment 5 bases; nucleotides outside the gene matches: 10. Germline V CDR1 and CDR2: SGHNT, YENEEA. The CDR3 has 16 residues. In nucleotides, the CDR3 is TGTGCCAGCAGCCGCAATCTAGCGGGGGTTCTAGATACGCAGTATTTT. As protein: CASSRNLAGVLDTQYF.

Comments on this clonotype: This may be a read error: a much more frequent sequence differs by one nucleotide. The genes are TRBV6-5 and TRBJ1-5, with D perhaps matching TRBD1 (6 bases). Germline CDR1 MNHEY, CDR2 SVGAGI. V lost 4 bases, J lost 1 base, and 14 bases lay in between. CDR3 length: 16 amino acids. Here the CDR3 reads CASSLAGGRSNQPQHF. CDR3 nucleotides: TGTGCCAGCAGTTTGGCCGGGGGGCGAAGCAATCAGCCCCAGCATTTT.

This chain joins TRBV7-9 and TRBJ1-2, with D possibly being TRBD1 (5 bases). V was clipped by 4 bases and J by 1 base, with 25 bases between them. The CDR3 totals 19 residues. The germline V gene has CDR1 SEHNR and CDR2 FQNEAQ (reference sequence). The CDR3 loop reads CASSSTGTTEDFNNYGYTF. CDR3 coding DNA: TGTGCCAGCAGCTCAACCGGGACGACTGAAGACTTTAATAACTATGGCTACACCTTC. Based on the CDR3 plus reference TRBV7-9 and TRBJ1-2, the full variable domain is DTGVSQNPRHKITKRGQNVTFRCDPISEHNRLYWYRQTLGQGPEFLTYFQNEAQLEKSRLLSDRFSAERPKGSFSTLEIQRTEQGDSAMYLCASSSTGTTEDFNNYGYTFGSGTRLTVV.

To note about this clonotype: A read error may account for a junction end that differs from germline. V gene TRBV6-6 combines with J gene TRBJ2-5; maybe TRBD2 (5 bases). This CDR3 is 14 amino acids long. CDR1 and CDR2 (germline): MNHNY, SVGAGI (reference sequence). CDR3 nucleotides: TGTGCCAGCAGTTCCCCGGCCCGGGAAGAGACTCAGTACTTC. Translating gives CASSSPAREETQYF.

The CDR3: CASSEGSGLTNYGYTF. In DNA, the CDR3 is TGTGCCAGCAGTGAAGGGTCAGGGCTAACTAACTATGGCTACACCTTC. V and J are TRBV6-1 and TRBJ1-2; D perhaps matches TRBD1 (5 bases). Germline V gene sequence: CDR1 MNHNS, CDR2 SASEGT. V lost 1 base and J 0 bases, leaving 12 bases between the germline ends. The CDR3 runs to 16 residues.

The chain has TRBV5-1 and TRBJ1-5; a possible D gene is TRBD1 (5 bases). The CDR3 runs to 15 residues. Germline loops: CDR1 SGHRS, CDR2 YFSETQ. V dropped 0 bases and J dropped 7 bases, with 14 bases sitting between them. CDR3 bases: TGCGCCAGCAGCTTGGAGGGTAGGGGAGAACAGCCCCAGCATTTT. Its protein product is CASSLEGRGEQPQHF.

The chain uses TRBV12-3 or TRBV12-4 and TRBJ2-2, with 12 bases identical to TRBD1. J lost 5 bases, V lost 6 bases, and 10 bases had no gene match. The CDR3 has 17 amino acids. For the CDR3, the DNA is TGTGCCAGCAGGGGGATCGGGACAGGGGGCGGAACCGGGGAGCTGTTTTTT. Translating gives CASRGIGTGGGTGELFF.